These 26 T cell receptor beta chains came from one sample sequenced in a study of CD4+ T cells in melanoma. Sequencing was performed with immunoSEQ multiplex PCR; in TCRdb, only in-frame clones are kept and a portion is missing. The sample has roughly 140,000 clones; nearly 95% are singletons. These receptors all come from a human donor with melanoma.

The genes are TRBV2 and TRBJ2-3; no reliable D call. V gave up 6 bases and J gave up 2 bases, with 6 bases separating them. Germline V gives CDR1 SNHLY, CDR2 FYNNEI. This CDR3 region has 12 residues. Written as DNA, the CDR3 is TGTGCCAGCAGGTACCACACAGATACGCAGTATTTT. It specifies CASRYHTDTQYF.

This clone has only a few counts. The rearrangement uses TRBV27 and TRBJ1-2; possible D gene TRBD1, 5 bases. V lost 5 bases and J lost 5, with 12 bases in between. Germline assignment: CDR1 MNHEY and CDR2 SMNVEV (reference sequence). The CDR3 contains 13 residues. The CDR3 nucleotides read TGTGCCAGCAGTCAGACAGTCTATTATGGCTACACCTTC. Residues: CASSQTVYYGYTF.

J is TRBJ2-5 and V is TRBV14; D gene unclear. The germline V and J ends were trimmed by 1 base and 1 base, with 13 bases remaining between them. Germline CDR1 and CDR2: SGHDN and FVKESK. This CDR3 region has 16 residues. The CDR3 here is CASSQALRATQETQYF. The CDR3 DNA reads TGTGCCAGCAGCCAAGCTCTACGGGCAACCCAAGAGACCCAGTACTTC.

The table lists this clone with a few counts. The chain joins TRBV19 to TRBJ1-5, with TRBD1 as a possible D gene (5 bases). Trimming took 5 bases from V and 2 from J, leaving 13 bases between them. The length of the CDR3 is 15 residues. CDR1 LNHDA and CDR2 SQIVND come from the germline V gene (reference sequence). The CDR3 here is CASSLGTGGNQPQHF. CDR3 in DNA: TGTGCCAGTAGTCTTGGAACGGGGGGCAATCAGCCCCAGCATTTT.

V usage is TRBV7-3 and J usage is TRBJ1-4; D may be TRBD1 (5 bases). CDR3 length: 14 amino acids. The germline CDR1 and CDR2 sequences are SGHTA and FQGTGA. Trimming stripped 2 bases from V and 5 bases from J, with 9 bases between. CDR3 sequence reads: CASSLSRANEKLFF. CDR3 bases: TGTGCCAGCAGCTTATCCAGGGCGAATGAAAAACTGTTTTTT.

The chain uses TRBV11-1 and TRBJ2-1; D remains ambiguous. CDR3 size: 15 residues. Per germline, CDR1 SGHAT and CDR2 FQDESV (reference sequence). V gave up 5 bases and J gave up 4 bases, with 15 bases separating them. The CDR3 DNA reads TGTGCCAGCAGCCCAGAGTTTGAGATATACAATGAGCAGTTCTTC. Residues: CASSPEFEIYNEQFF.

J is TRBJ2-1 and V is TRBV4-1; the match to TRBD1 covers 8 bases. Germline trimming cut 4 bases from V and 7 bases from J; bases unmatched to any gene: 6. The CDR3 is 14 residues long. CDR1 is MGHRA and CDR2 is YSYEKL in the germline V gene. This CDR3 reads CASSRGQGTNEQFF. The CDR3 coding sequence is TGCGCCAGCAGCCGAGGACAGGGCACGAATGAGCAGTTCTTC.

The sample holds a few counts of this clone. The CDR3 DNA reads TGTGCCAGCTCACCCGTGGACTCTGGGGCCAACGTCCTGACTTTC. Amino acids: CASSPVDSGANVLTF. This sequence joins TRBV18 and TRBJ2-6; no reliable D call. V lost 3 bases and J 0 bases, leaving 6 bases between the germline ends. Germline values: CDR1 KGHSH, CDR2 LQKENI. The CDR3 consists of 15 residues.

CDR3 amino acids: CATSRAAGRGNQPQHF. The CDR3 region has the DNA TGTGCCACCAGCAGGGCGGCGGGGAGAGGCAATCAGCCCCAGCATTTT. This sequence joins TRBV15 and TRBJ1-5, with D unclear. The CDR3 loop spans 16 amino acids. V was clipped by 3 bases and J by 2 bases, with 14 bases between them. Germline values: CDR1 LNHNV, CDR2 YYDKDF (reference sequence).

In DNA, the CDR3 is TGTGCCAGCAGCCCCCGGGACGGTCTGTATTCACCCCTCCACTTT. Translating it yields CASSPRDGLYSPLHF. The rearrangement uses TRBV7-8 and TRBJ1-6; TRBD1 is a possible D gene (5 bases). CDR1 and CDR2 (germline): SGHVS, FQNEAQ. The V gene lost 5 bases and the J gene lost 8 bases, with 16 bases spanning the gap. CDR3 length: 15 amino acids.

This clone was seen a single time. The V call is TRBV2, the J call TRBJ2-1; TRBD1 matches at 11 bases. Germline CDR1 and CDR2: SNHLY and FYNNEI. V was clipped by 5 bases and J by 4 bases; unmatched bases: 7. The CDR3 totals 16 residues. This CDR3 reads CASSSRDRGDYNEQFF. CDR3 nucleotide sequence: TGTGCCAGCAGTAGCCGGGACAGGGGGGATTACAATGAGCAGTTCTTC.

The rearrangement joins TRBV5-1 to TRBJ1-6; D might be TRBD1 (5 bases). The CDR3 loop spans 13 amino acids. The germline V gene encodes CDR1 SGHRS and CDR2 YFSETQ. The ends were cut back, 2 bases at V and 9 bases at J, with 9 bases in the middle. The CDR3 nucleotides read TGCGCCAGCAGCTTTGGGGCGATTTCACCCCTCCACTTT. Protein: CASSFGAISPLHF.

The chain uses TRBV12-5 and TRBJ2-5; 9 bases are shared with TRBD2. CDR3 length: 16 amino acids. Germline CDR1 is LGHNT and CDR2 is FRNRAP. The V segment lost 4 bases and the J segment 2 bases; nucleotides outside the gene matches: 8. This chain's CDR3 is CASGSQGRGGQETQYF. For the CDR3, the DNA is TGTGCTAGTGGTTCCCAGGGGCGGGGGGGTCAAGAGACCCAGTACTTC.

V gene TRBV2 combines with J gene TRBJ2-1, with D perhaps TRBD2 (5 bases). The CDR3 covers 15 residues. The V gene lost 1 base and the J gene lost 8 bases, with 15 bases spanning the gap. Germline CDR1 reads SNHLY; CDR2 reads FYNNEI. CDR3 coding DNA: TGTGCCAGCAGTGAAGGGCTAGCTGAGGTCTATGAGCAGTTCTTC. Translating gives CASSEGLAEVYEQFF.

The chain combines TRBV10-3 with TRBJ2-5, with a tentative D call TRBD1 (7 bases). The germline CDR1 and CDR2 sequences are ENHRY and SYGVKD. The length of the CDR3 is 16 residues. The V end was cut by 6 bases, the J end by 1 base, with 18 bases between. CDR3 region: CAIRGGQTNIQETQYF. As DNA, the CDR3 is TGTGCCATCAGGGGGGGACAGACTAATATCCAAGAGACCCAGTACTTC.

This rearrangement joins TRBV2 to TRBJ1-4; a weak D match, TRBD1 (5 bases). Germline CDR1 is SNHLY and CDR2 is FYNNEI. The CDR3 runs 15 residues. V was clipped by 5 bases and J by 2 bases, with 12 bases between them. Written as DNA, the CDR3 is TGTGCCAGCAGTCGAGGGGTTCAGACTAATGAAAAACTGTTTTTT. The encoded protein is CASSRGVQTNEKLFF.

J is TRBJ2-7 and V is TRBV27; 10 nucleotides match TRBD1. CDR1 MNHEY and CDR2 SMNVEV come from the germline V gene (reference sequence). Unmatched junction bases numbered 10, after V lost 5 bases and J lost 6 bases. This CDR3 contains 15 residues. CDR3 bases: TGTGCCAGCAGTCCCCGGACAGGGGGACCCCTCGAGCAGTACTTC. It encodes CASSPRTGGPLEQYF.

The J gene is TRBJ1-5, the V gene TRBV7-2; 12 nucleotides agree with TRBD1. There are 15 residues in the CDR3. Per germline, CDR1 SGHTA and CDR2 FQGNSA. V lost 3 bases and J lost 7; bases outside the gene matches: 4. CDR3 coding DNA: TGTGCCAGCAGCTTCGGGACAGGGGGCATACAGCCCCAGCATTTT. This encodes CASSFGTGGIQPQHF. Supplemented by reference TRBV7-2 and TRBJ1-5, the full variable domain reads GAGVSQSPSNKVTEKGKDVELRCDPISGHTALYWYRQSLGQGLEFLIYFQGNSAPDKSGLPSDRFSAERTGGSVSTLTIQRTQQEDSAVYLCASSFGTGGIQPQHFGDGTRLSIL.

The J gene is TRBJ1-3, the V gene TRBV5-1, with D hard to call. Trimming cost V 2 bases and J 4 bases, with 10 bases left between them. Germline V gives CDR1 SGHRS, CDR2 YFSETQ. There are 14 residues in the CDR3. The DNA for the CDR3 is TGCGCCAGCAGCTTAGGTGGGGAAGGAAACACCATATATTTT. Its protein is CASSLGGEGNTIYF.

The chain employs TRBV4-1 and TRBJ2-7; 9 bases line up with TRBD2. Trimming removed 0 bases from V and 0 bases from J; junction bases left unmatched: 6. The CDR3 contains 17 residues. From germline, CDR1 is MGHRA and CDR2 YSYEKL. The CDR3 sequence: CASSQESGGILSYEQYF. CDR3 nucleotide sequence: TGCGCCAGCAGCCAAGAAAGCGGGGGGATTCTCTCCTACGAGCAGTACTTC.

The chain joins TRBV9 to TRBJ1-6; no reliable D call. V was shortened by 0 bases and J by 10 bases, with 8 bases between the two germline ends. This CDR3 region has 13 residues. Germline CDR1 and CDR2: SGDLS and YYNGEE. The CDR3 nucleotides are TGTGCCAGCAGCGTAGCGGGGTACTCACCCCTCCACTTT. Its protein is CASSVAGYSPLHF.

The CDR3 sequence: CAWSAGTAISNQPQHF. The CDR3 DNA sequence: TGTGCCTGGAGTGCTGGGACAGCGATTAGCAATCAGCCCCAGCATTTT. V gene TRBV30 combines with J gene TRBJ1-5; 7 nucleotides line up with TRBD1. The CDR3 has 16 amino acids. Trimming took 1 base from V and 0 from J; bases not matched to a gene: 6. The V gene's germline CDR1 is GTSNPN and CDR2 SVGIG (reference sequence).

The genes are TRBV18 and TRBJ2-7; 9 bases are shared with TRBD1. V shed 8 bases, J shed 1 base, and the junction held 6 bases outside the gene matches. The CDR3 covers 14 residues. Germline values: CDR1 KGHSH, CDR2 LQKENI. CDR3 in amino acids: CASGGTGKSYEQYF. CDR3 DNA sequence: TGTGCCAGCGGGGGGACAGGGAAGTCCTACGAGCAGTACTTC.

The rearrangement joins TRBV27 to TRBJ1-6; possibly TRBD1 for D (5 bases). V lost 0 bases and J lost 1, with 7 bases in between. The CDR3 runs 16 residues. Germline assignment: CDR1 MNHEY and CDR2 SMNVEV (reference sequence). The CDR3 DNA sequence: TGTGCCAGCAGTTTATCGAGGGGTTCCTATAATTCACCCCTCCACTTT. Amino acids: CASSLSRGSYNSPLHF.

This clone was counted a single time. The rearrangement joins TRBV2 to TRBJ1-1; possible D gene TRBD1, 6 bases. Germline CDR1 and CDR2: SNHLY and FYNNEI. The CDR3 covers 17 residues. V lost 4 bases and J 5 bases, leaving 23 bases between the germline ends. The CDR3 region is CASSGERGRDIRTEAFF. CDR3 nucleotide sequence: TGTGCCAGCAGTGGGGAGAGGGGAAGGGACATTAGGACTGAAGCTTTCTTT.

The CDR3 sequence is CASSEQTGAVETQYF. DNA of the CDR3: TGTGCCAGCAGCGAGCAGACAGGGGCGGTGGAGACCCAGTACTTC. V gene TRBV9 combines with J gene TRBJ2-5; TRBD1 matches at 8 bases. This CDR3 comprises 15 residues. Looked up from germline, CDR1 is SGDLS and CDR2 is YYNGEE. The J segment lost 5 bases and the V segment lost 3 bases, leaving 9 bases of the junction unmatched.